The 20 T cell receptor beta chains below were found in one sample sequenced in a study of blood T cells in healthy people across ages. PCR was performed a second time for roughly 7 to 11 cycles using a sample-barcoded 5' primer and a J-beta primer mix. Each CDR3 protein gets one entry after TCRdb re-called the 5' RACE reads with MiXCR. The sample has some 760,000 distinct CDR3 sequences, 25% seen once. The same sample was also used in a study of T cells of mothers and their children.

The specimen sequenced was blood. The source of these receptors is a boy aged 10-17 years in good health.

The chain couples TRBV20-1 to TRBJ2-1; TRBD2 aligns across 9 bases. The length of the CDR3 is 16 residues. V lost 0 bases and J lost 8; bases outside the gene matches: 11. CDR1 and CDR2 from the germline V gene are DFQATT and SNEGSKA (reference sequence). CDR3 region: CSARDPGLAFLDEQFF. The CDR3 nucleotides read TGCAGTGCTAGAGACCCGGGACTAGCCTTTTTGGATGAGCAGTTCTTC.

This clonotype has just a few counts. J is TRBJ2-5 and V is TRBV6-4, with D possibly matching TRBD2 (5 bases). With the DNA end fitting TRBJ2-1 better, the J assignment may be wrong. Germline CDR1 and CDR2: MRHNA and SNTAGT. The CDR3 sequence is 14 residues long. CDR3: CASSVGAENNEQFF. The CDR3 DNA is TGTGCCAGCAGTGTAGGAGCGGAAAACAATGAGCAGTTCTTC.

Written as DNA, the CDR3 is TGTGCCAGCATCCCCACTAGCGGGGGCTACGAGCAGTACTTC. Protein sequence: CASIPTSGGYEQYF. The rearrangement links TRBV28 to TRBJ2-7; TRBD2 matches at 11 bases. Germline CDR1 reads MDHEN; CDR2 reads SYDVKM. With V trimmed by 7 bases and J by 3 bases, 5 bases remained unmatched. The CDR3 sequence is 14 residues long. Drawing the rest from reference TRBV28 and TRBJ2-7, the complete variable domain is DVKVTQSSRYLVKRTGEKVFLECVQDMDHENMFWYRQDPGLGLRLIYFSYDVKMKEKGDIPEGYSVSREKKERFSLILESASTNQTSMYLCASIPTSGGYEQYFGPGTRLTVT.

This sequence joins TRBV6-1 and TRBJ2-5, with D uncertain. The end of the DNA is better explained by TRBJ2-1, so the J call may be wrong. Germline V CDR1 and CDR2: MNHNS, SASEGT. CDR3 length equals 13 residues. CDR3 protein: CASSEELGNEQFF. DNA of the CDR3: TGTGCCAGCAGTGAAGAGTTGGGGAATGAGCAGTTCTTC.

The chain is built from TRBV10-2 and TRBJ2-5; D remains unclear. Germline V gene data show CDR1 as WSHSY and CDR2 as SAAADI. CDR3 length: 14 residues. V lost 1 base and J lost 4, with 10 bases in between. The CDR3 sequence is CASSELKGRETQYF. CDR3 sequence (DNA): TGCGCCAGCAGTGAGTTAAAGGGTAGAGAGACCCAGTACTTC.

This rearrangement joins TRBV27 to TRBJ1-6; 7 nucleotides align to TRBD1. Per the germline V gene, CDR1 is MNHEY and CDR2 is SMNVEV (reference sequence). There are 20 residues in the CDR3. The V gene end was trimmed by 4 bases and the J gene end by 8 bases; junction bases not matched to a gene: 23. The CDR3 sequence is CASSSDLEGAPSSFYSPLHF. As DNA, the CDR3 is TGTGCCAGCAGTTCAGATTTAGAGGGGGCGCCTAGCTCTTTTTATTCACCCCTCCACTTT.

In the case of this clonotype: Mismatch with germline at one junction end may stem from a read error. The chain couples TRBV12-3 or TRBV12-4 to TRBJ2-3; no clear D gene. This CDR3 has 15 residues. CDR3 sequence: CASSPQRSSTDTQYF. CDR3 coding DNA: TGTGCCAGCAGTCCCCAGAGAAGTAGCACCGATACGCAGTATTTT.

This clonotype occurred many times. J is TRBJ2-7 and V is TRBV6-5; TRBD2 matches 13 bases. The CDR3 totals 17 residues. Germline values: CDR1 MNHEY, CDR2 SVGAGI. J lost 2 bases, V lost 4 bases, and 8 bases had no gene match. The CDR3 here is CASSSYGTSGKTYEQYF. CDR3 DNA: TGTGCCAGCAGTTCCTATGGGACTAGCGGGAAAACCTACGAGCAGTACTTC.

This clonotype has only a few counts. The chain uses TRBV9 and TRBJ2-5, with TRBD2 identical over 9 bases. The CDR3 sequence is 16 residues long. Germline values: CDR1 SGDLS, CDR2 YYNGEE. Trimming cost V 0 bases and J 3 bases; bases outside gene matches: 6. The CDR3 DNA reads as TGTGCCAGCAGCGTAGGCGCGAGCGGGGGGAAAGAGACCCAGTACTTC. This translates into CASSVGASGGKETQYF.

CDR3 protein: CASSAPTSANEQFF. The CDR3 nucleotides are TGTGCCAGCAGTGCCCCGACTAGCGCCAATGAGCAGTTCTTC. The rearrangement uses TRBV12-3 or TRBV12-4 and TRBJ2-5; 8 positions match TRBD2. Matching the DNA end better, TRBJ2-1 makes the J call doubtful. The CDR3 contains 14 residues.

This clonotype occurred a few times. At one boundary the junction diverges from the germline segment, which might be a read error. The chain employs TRBV3-1 and TRBJ2-5; D unresolved. The CDR3 loop spans 15 amino acids. In germline, CDR1 is LGHDT, CDR2 YNNKEL (reference sequence). The CDR3 loop is CASNQDHQSQETQYF. Written as DNA, the CDR3 is TGTGCCAGCAACCAAGATCACCAATCGCAAGAGACCCAGTACTTC.

This clonotype has just one count. One base away lies a much larger clone, so this may be a sequencing read error. The rearrangement uses TRBV6-2 or TRBV6-3 and TRBJ2-1, with no clear D. The CDR3 has 12 residues. Trimming left V 4 bases short and J 8 bases short, with 9 bases between. The V gene's germline CDR1 is MNHEY and CDR2 SVGEGT. CDR3 amino acids: CASSSERYEQFF. The CDR3 coding sequence is TGTGCCAGCAGTTCGGAACGGTATGAGCAGTTCTTC.

The rearrangement uses TRBV9 and TRBJ2-7, with D perhaps matching TRBD2 (6 bases). CDR3 size: 13 residues. Between the trimmed V and J ends, which lost 4 bases and 3 bases, there was a span of 11 bases. The germline gives CDR1 SGDLS, CDR2 YYNGEE. CDR3: CASSREPHYEQYF. The DNA for the CDR3 is TGTGCCAGCAGCCGGGAGCCCCACTACGAGCAGTACTTC.

This clonotype was seen a few times. One end of the junction varies from germline; a read error may be responsible. The rearrangement links TRBV2 to TRBJ2-4, with D tentatively TRBD1 (6 bases). CDR3 length equals 16 residues. The germline V gene encodes CDR1 SNHLY and CDR2 FYNNEI. The CDR3, as DNA: TGTGCCAGCAGTGAAGTTGAGGACAGTTGGAAAAGCATTCAGTACTTC. It specifies CASSEVEDSWKSIQYF. Supplemented by reference TRBV2 and TRBJ2-4, the full variable domain reads EPEVTQTPSHQVTQMGQEVILRCVPISNHLYFYWYRQILGQKVEFLVSFYNNEISEKSEIFDDQFSVERPDGSNFTLKIRSTKLEDSAMYFCASSEVEDSWKSIQYFGAGTRLSVL.

V usage is TRBV29-1 and J usage is TRBJ2-1; TRBD2 is a possible D gene (6 bases). CDR1 and CDR2 (germline): SQVTM, ANQGSEA. CDR3 length: 15 residues. The V gene lost 3 bases and the J gene lost 2 bases, with 14 bases spanning the gap. The CDR3 sequence is CSVEVPLAAYNEQFF. CDR3 DNA sequence: TGCAGCGTTGAGGTCCCGTTAGCGGCCTACAATGAGCAGTTCTTC.

Note on this clonotype: The junction departs from the called germline gene at one end, perhaps through a read error. The chain joins TRBV6-5 to TRBJ2-5; the D is unclear. The CDR3 sequence is 12 residues long. Germline CDR1 reads MNHEY; CDR2 reads SVGAGI. The CDR3 coding sequence is TGTGCCAGCAGTGACCCGATCGAGACCCGGTACTTC. Protein product: CASSDPIETRYF.

Details on this clonotype: This is likely a read error, given that the CDR3 carries no conserved phenylalanine or tryptophan at its end. V is TRBV5-1 and J is TRBJ1-2; the match to TRBD1 covers 7 bases. The CDR3 is made up of 13 amino acids. Germline V gene sequence: CDR1 SGHRS, CDR2 YFSETQ. The ends lost 0 bases at V and 5 bases at J; junction bases unmatched: 1. The CDR3 coding sequence is TGCGCCAGCAGCTTGGACAGGGGATATGGCTACACCTTG. Its protein product is CASSLDRGYGYTL.

This chain joins TRBV20-1 and TRBJ2-7; TRBD2 matches at 8 bases. Germline CDR1 is DFQATT and CDR2 is SNEGSKA (reference sequence). CDR3 length: 17 residues. Trimming at V came to 1 base and at J to 3 bases, leaving 14 bases not matched to a gene. CDR3 nucleotide sequence: TGCAGTGCTAGAGGTAGGGGATCGCGGGAGGTCATCTACGAGCAGTACTTC. Its protein is CSARGRGSREVIYEQYF.

The sample holds a few counts of this clonotype. This chain uses TRBV10-3 with TRBJ1-2; 11 nucleotides match TRBD1. Germline V lookup: CDR1 ENHRY, CDR2 SYGVKD. J gave up 4 bases and V 0 bases, and 4 bases lay outside the gene matches. The CDR3 is made up of 16 amino acids. CDR3 sequence: CAISESGQGETYGYTF. The DNA for the CDR3 is TGTGCCATCAGTGAGTCGGGACAGGGGGAAACCTATGGCTACACCTTC.

This clonotype appeared a few times. The J gene is TRBJ2-1, the V gene TRBV7-2; 8 bases fit TRBD2. This CDR3 comprises 15 residues. Germline lookup yields CDR1 SGHTA and CDR2 FQGNSA. V was pared by 0 bases and J by 9 bases, with 7 bases of the junction left unmatched. DNA of the CDR3: TGTGCCAGCAGCTTAGCTGGAGCGGGAGTGCTTGAGCAGTTCTTC. Residues: CASSLAGAGVLEQFF.